The sequence of this T cell receptor beta chain was determined in a study of identical twins. Study-wide points: Insertions were fewer in abundant cord blood beta clonotypes, whereas memory repertoires showed none of this pattern.

TCRdb itself ran the 5' RACE reads through MiXCR, one entry per CDR3 protein. The data contain under 300,000 distinct CDR3 sequences, more than 9.5% of them singletons. Note on this clonotype: Its antigen is currently unknown.

V was trimmed by 2 bases and J by 7 bases, leaving 5 bases between them. There are 11 residues in the CDR3. These data also featured in a second study, about yellow fever vaccine responses in identical twins.

The genes are TRBV12-3 or TRBV12-4 and TRBJ1-2; D remains ambiguous. The sequencing sample was made of memory (CD45RO+) T cells sorted from blood. The TCR was taken from a woman aged 18-30 years in good health. CDR3 coding DNA: TGTGCCAGCAGTTTATTGGGTGGCTACACCTTC. Amino acids: CASSLLGGYTF.